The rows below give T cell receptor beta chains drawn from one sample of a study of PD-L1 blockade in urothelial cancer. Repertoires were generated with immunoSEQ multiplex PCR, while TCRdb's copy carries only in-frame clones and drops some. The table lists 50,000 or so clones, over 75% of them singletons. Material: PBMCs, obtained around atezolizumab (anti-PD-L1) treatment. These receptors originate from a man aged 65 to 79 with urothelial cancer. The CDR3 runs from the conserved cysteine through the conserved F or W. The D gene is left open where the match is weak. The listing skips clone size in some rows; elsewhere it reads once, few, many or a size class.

CDR3aa: CSVAPGLAISIAQYF
CDR3nt: TGCAGCGTTGCGCCCGGACTAGCGATATCGATCGCGCAGTACTTC
d_gene: TRBD2
v_gene: TRBV29-1
len: 15
j_gene: TRBJ2-7
abundance: -

CDR3aa: CASSQDPGQVGTGELFF
CDR3nt: TGTGCCAGCAGCCAAGATCCGGGACAGGTGGGAACCGGGGAGCTGTTTTTT
d_gene: TRBD1
v_gene: TRBV11-2
len: 17
j_gene: TRBJ2-2
abundance: -

CDR3aa: CASSQEPTRVQETQYF
CDR3nt: TGTGCCAGCAGCCAAGAGCCTACCCGGGTGCAAGAGACCCAGTACTTC
d_gene: -
v_gene: TRBV14
len: 16
j_gene: TRBJ2-5
abundance: -

CDR3aa: CASSLGGQGDEQYF
CDR3nt: TGTGCCAGCAGCTTGGGGGGACAGGGGGACGAGCAGTACTTC
d_gene: TRBD1
v_gene: TRBV5-4
len: 14
j_gene: TRBJ2-7
abundance: -

CDR3aa: CASSSSGSGNTIYF
CDR3nt: TGTGCCAGCTCAAGTTCAGGGTCTGGAAACACCATATATTTT
d_gene: -
v_gene: TRBV18
len: 14
j_gene: TRBJ1-3
abundance: once

CDR3aa: CAWSSSGRALPLSSYNEQFF
CDR3nt: TGTGCCTGGAGTTCTAGCGGGAGGGCCTTACCCCTGAGCTCCTACAATGAGCAGTTCTTC
d_gene: TRBD2
v_gene: TRBV30
len: 20
j_gene: TRBJ2-1
abundance: -

CDR3aa: CASSQDRVGTGELFF
CDR3nt: TGTGCCAGCAGCCAAGACAGGGTGGGCACCGGGGAGCTGTTTTTT
d_gene: -
v_gene: TRBV4-2
len: 15
j_gene: TRBJ2-2
abundance: -

CDR3aa: CASGLRLAGVHNEQFF
CDR3nt: TGTGCTAGTGGTTTACGACTAGCGGGAGTCCATAATGAGCAGTTCTTC
d_gene: TRBD2
v_gene: TRBV12-5
len: 16
j_gene: TRBJ2-1
abundance: -

CDR3aa: CASSPRRQSDTQYF
CDR3nt: TGTGCCAGCAGCCCCCGCCGACAGTCGGATACGCAGTATTTT
d_gene: -
v_gene: TRBV7-3
len: 14
j_gene: TRBJ2-3
abundance: -

CDR3aa: CASSASRVGEETQYF
CDR3nt: TGTGCCAGCAGTGCTAGTAGGGTAGGGGAAGAGACCCAGTACTTC
d_gene: -
v_gene: TRBV6-1
len: 15
j_gene: TRBJ2-5
abundance: -

CDR3aa: CASSESGSTGYTF
CDR3nt: TGTGCCAGCAGTGAATCAGGGTCCACTGGCTACACCTTC
d_gene: -
v_gene: TRBV6-4
len: 13
j_gene: TRBJ1-2
abundance: -

CDR3aa: CASSSNRVGGKRKLFF
CDR3nt: TGTGCCAGCAGTTCAAACAGGGTGGGCGGCAAGCGAAAACTGTTTTTT
d_gene: -
v_gene: TRBV28
len: 16
j_gene: TRBJ1-4
abundance: -

CDR3aa: CASSPAAEAYNEQFF
CDR3nt: TGTGCCAGTAGCCCAGCAGCGGAGGCCTACAATGAGCAGTTCTTC
d_gene: -
v_gene: TRBV19
len: 15
j_gene: TRBJ2-1
abundance: -

CDR3aa: CASSFWTGRSGNTIYF
CDR3nt: TGTGCCAGCAGCTTTTGGACAGGCCGCTCTGGAAACACCATATATTTT
d_gene: TRBD1
v_gene: TRBV5-8
len: 16
j_gene: TRBJ1-3
abundance: few

CDR3aa: CASSQSATGIGTGELFF
CDR3nt: TGTGCCAGCAGCCAGTCGGCGACAGGGATAGGCACCGGGGAGCTGTTTTTT
d_gene: TRBD1
v_gene: TRBV2
len: 17
j_gene: TRBJ2-2
abundance: -

CDR3aa: CASSLSGAVRTGKYYGYTF
CDR3nt: TGTGCCAGCAGCTTGAGCGGGGCGGTGAGGACAGGGAAGTACTATGGCTACACCTTC
d_gene: TRBD1
v_gene: TRBV5-5
len: 19
j_gene: TRBJ1-2
abundance: -

CDR3aa: CAWSVYPGGEAGGPGEQYF
CDR3nt: TGTGCCTGGAGTGTATACCCGGGGGGGGAAGCGGGAGGGCCAGGCGAGCAGTACTTC
d_gene: TRBD2
v_gene: TRBV30
len: 19
j_gene: TRBJ2-7
abundance: -

CDR3aa: CASSPPGGEQYF
CDR3nt: TGTGCCAGCTCACCACCGGGGGGCGAGCAGTACTTC
d_gene: -
v_gene: TRBV18
len: 12
j_gene: TRBJ2-7
abundance: few

CDR3aa: CASSLARDRVRSEAFF
CDR3nt: TGTGCCAGCAGCTTGGCCCGGGACAGGGTTCGGTCTGAAGCTTTCTTT
d_gene: TRBD1
v_gene: TRBV5-6
len: 16
j_gene: TRBJ1-1
abundance: -

CDR3aa: CASSVGTGVNTEAFF
CDR3nt: TGTGCCAGCAGCGTGGGGACAGGAGTGAACACTGAAGCTTTCTTT
d_gene: TRBD1
v_gene: TRBV9
len: 15
j_gene: TRBJ1-1
abundance: -

CDR3aa: CASSLDSVYSNQPQHF
CDR3nt: TGTGCCAGCTCACTCGACAGTGTTTATAGCAATCAGCCCCAGCATTTT
d_gene: -
v_gene: TRBV18
len: 16
j_gene: TRBJ1-5
abundance: -

CDR3aa: CASTYDRVTTNEKLFF
CDR3nt: TGTGCCAGTACCTACGACAGGGTTACGACTAATGAAAAACTGTTTTTT
d_gene: TRBD1
v_gene: TRBV19
len: 16
j_gene: TRBJ1-4
abundance: few

CDR3aa: CASSQGLAGGPDTGELFF
CDR3nt: TGCGCCAGCAGCCAGGGACTAGCGGGAGGGCCCGACACCGGGGAGCTGTTTTTT
d_gene: TRBD2
v_gene: TRBV4-1
len: 18
j_gene: TRBJ2-2
abundance: few

CDR3aa: CASSLALLRGGEQYF
CDR3nt: TGTGCCAGCAGCTTAGCGCTTCTCCGTGGGGGGGAGCAGTACTTC
d_gene: -
v_gene: TRBV7-2
len: 15
j_gene: TRBJ2-7
abundance: -

CDR3aa: CASSPSREGGNEQFF
CDR3nt: TGTGCCAGCTCACCATCGCGGGAGGGGGGCAATGAGCAGTTCTTC
d_gene: TRBD2
v_gene: TRBV18
len: 15
j_gene: TRBJ2-1
abundance: -

CDR3aa: CSVEGLADYNEQFF
CDR3nt: TGCAGCGTGGAGGGACTAGCGGATTACAATGAGCAGTTCTTC
d_gene: TRBD2
v_gene: TRBV29-1
len: 14
j_gene: TRBJ2-1
abundance: -

CDR3aa: CASSGGTGVSQTQYF
CDR3nt: TGTGCCAGCAGCGGGGGGACAGGGGTCAGCCAGACCCAGTACTTC
d_gene: TRBD1
v_gene: TRBV5-6
len: 15
j_gene: TRBJ2-5
abundance: -

CDR3aa: CASTPLWGGAGANVLTF
CDR3nt: TGTGCCAGTACCCCACTCTGGGGGGGGGCTGGGGCCAACGTCCTGACTTTC
d_gene: TRBD2
v_gene: TRBV19
len: 17
j_gene: TRBJ2-6
abundance: -

CDR3aa: CASSFGGTSTDTQYF
CDR3nt: TGTGCCAGTTCCTTCGGCGGGACTAGCACAGATACGCAGTATTTT
d_gene: -
v_gene: TRBV2
len: 15
j_gene: TRBJ2-3
abundance: -

CDR3aa: CAFSTSGPLEQYF
CDR3nt: TGTGCCTTTTCGACTAGCGGGCCTTTGGAGCAGTACTTC
d_gene: TRBD2
v_gene: TRBV30
len: 13
j_gene: TRBJ2-7
abundance: -

CDR3aa: CASSVVRDEQYF
CDR3nt: TGTGCCAGCAGCGTGGTGCGGGACGAGCAGTACTTC
d_gene: -
v_gene: TRBV2
len: 12
j_gene: TRBJ2-7
abundance: -

CDR3aa: CASRNGQGSHEQFF
CDR3nt: TGTGCCAGCAGAAATGGACAGGGGAGTCATGAGCAGTTCTTC
d_gene: TRBD1
v_gene: TRBV5-4
len: 14
j_gene: TRBJ2-1
abundance: -

CDR3aa: CASSKGQGGFEAFF
CDR3nt: TGTGCCAGCAGCAAGGGACAGGGGGGTTTTGAAGCTTTCTTT
d_gene: TRBD1
v_gene: TRBV6-5
len: 14
j_gene: TRBJ1-1
abundance: -

CDR3aa: CATRMEGNPNQPQHF
CDR3nt: TGTGCCACGAGAATGGAGGGAAACCCCAATCAGCCCCAGCATTTT
d_gene: -
v_gene: TRBV18
len: 15
j_gene: TRBJ1-5
abundance: -

CDR3aa: CASSQPGLAGGGGVQFF
CDR3nt: TGCGCCAGCAGCCAACCGGGACTAGCGGGAGGCGGGGGTGTGCAGTTCTTC
d_gene: TRBD2
v_gene: TRBV4-1
len: 17
j_gene: TRBJ2-1
abundance: -

CDR3aa: CASSLAIAGEGRETQYF
CDR3nt: TGTGCCAGCAGTTTGGCGATAGCGGGAGAAGGGAGGGAGACCCAGTACTTC
d_gene: TRBD2
v_gene: TRBV28
len: 17
j_gene: TRBJ2-5
abundance: -

CDR3aa: CASSQDSPGQGDYGYTF
CDR3nt: TGTGCCAGCAGCCAAGATAGCCCTGGACAGGGAGACTATGGCTACACCTTC
d_gene: TRBD1
v_gene: TRBV4-2
len: 17
j_gene: TRBJ1-2
abundance: -

CDR3aa: CSAALTGYADTQYF
CDR3nt: TGCAGCGCAGCCTTGACAGGGTATGCAGATACGCAGTATTTT
d_gene: TRBD1
v_gene: TRBV29-1
len: 14
j_gene: TRBJ2-3
abundance: -

CDR3aa: CSVVGPSRGYNEQFF
CDR3nt: TGCAGCGTTGTCGGCCCATCCCGGGGGTACAATGAGCAGTTCTTC
d_gene: -
v_gene: TRBV29-1
len: 15
j_gene: TRBJ2-1
abundance: -

CDR3aa: CASSQMGTGKEKLFF
CDR3nt: TGTGCCAGCAGCCAGATGGGGACAGGGAAAGAAAAACTGTTTTTT
d_gene: TRBD1
v_gene: TRBV14
len: 15
j_gene: TRBJ1-4
abundance: -

CDR3aa: CASTQAGGPETQYF
CDR3nt: TGTGCCAGCACCCAAGCGGGAGGGCCTGAGACCCAGTACTTC
d_gene: TRBD2
v_gene: TRBV5-6
len: 14
j_gene: TRBJ2-5
abundance: once

CDR3aa: CASRQATAGGGTQYF
CDR3nt: TGTGCCAGCCGACAGGCCACAGCGGGAGGTGGGACCCAGTACTTC
d_gene: TRBD2
v_gene: TRBV7-8
len: 15
j_gene: TRBJ2-5
abundance: -

CDR3aa: CASSSLGQSSYEQYF
CDR3nt: TGTGCCAGCAGCTCCCTCGGACAGAGCTCCTACGAGCAGTACTTC
d_gene: -
v_gene: TRBV7-9
len: 15
j_gene: TRBJ2-7
abundance: -

CDR3aa: CASSEEARQPQHF
CDR3nt: TGTGCCAGCAGTGAGGAGGCTCGTCAGCCCCAGCATTTT
d_gene: -
v_gene: TRBV6-1
len: 13
j_gene: TRBJ1-5
abundance: -

CDR3aa: CAWSLMGRPDYGYTF
CDR3nt: TGTGCCTGGAGCCTAATGGGCCGCCCGGACTATGGCTACACCTTC
d_gene: -
v_gene: TRBV30
len: 15
j_gene: TRBJ1-2
abundance: once

CDR3aa: CASSQDRGYGYTF
CDR3nt: TGTGCCAGCAGTCAAGACAGGGGATATGGCTACACCTTC
d_gene: TRBD1
v_gene: TRBV5-6
len: 13
j_gene: TRBJ1-2
abundance: -

CDR3aa: CASRVTDSGNTIYF
CDR3nt: TGTGCCAGTAGGGTTACAGACTCTGGAAACACCATATATTTT
d_gene: -
v_gene: TRBV19
len: 14
j_gene: TRBJ1-3
abundance: -

CDR3aa: CASSLSSTGVVAFF
CDR3nt: TGCGCCAGCAGCCTCTCTTCGACAGGGGTGGTAGCTTTCTTT
d_gene: TRBD1
v_gene: TRBV4-1
len: 14
j_gene: TRBJ1-1
abundance: -

CDR3aa: CASRVLAGQETQYF
CDR3nt: TGTGCCAGCAGAGTTCTAGCGGGACAAGAGACCCAGTACTTC
d_gene: TRBD2
v_gene: TRBV6-6
len: 14
j_gene: TRBJ2-5
abundance: -

CDR3aa: CASNRGTPDTQYF
CDR3nt: TGTGCCAGCAATCGGGGTACCCCAGATACGCAGTATTTT
d_gene: -
v_gene: TRBV27
len: 13
j_gene: TRBJ2-3
abundance: -

CDR3aa: CASSMDSQVQPQHF
CDR3nt: TGTGCCAGTAGTATGGACAGTCAGGTTCAGCCCCAGCATTTT
d_gene: -
v_gene: TRBV19
len: 14
j_gene: TRBJ1-5
abundance: -